Each of the 23 T cell receptor beta chains below was sequenced from the same sample in a study of shared clonotypes between healthy human individuals. The assay was immunoSEQ multiplex PCR, and TCRdb's table has in-frame clones only and misses some. The sample has about 730,000 clones; around 77% are singletons. The sample was memory CD4+ T cells sorted from blood. Subset: CD45RA-negative fraction. These receptor sequences come from a woman under 40 in good health.

The chain joins TRBV10-1 to TRBJ1-1; weak D call: TRBD1 (6 bases). Germline V CDR1 and CDR2: WNHNN, SYGVQD (reference sequence). Trimming took off 5 bases at V and 5 bases at J, with 15 bases between the two ends. The CDR3 loop spans 14 amino acids. The CDR3 DNA reads as TGCGCCAGCAGTAGGACAGATTTGGGAACTGAAGCTTTCTTT. Protein: CASSRTDLGTEAFF.

The chain combines TRBV7-9 with TRBJ2-7; D is unresolved. Trimming shortened V by 5 bases and J by 3 bases, and 8 bases separated the two germline ends. CDR3 length: 12 amino acids. CDR1 and CDR2 (germline): SEHNR, FQNEAQ (reference sequence). Here the CDR3 DNA reads TGTGCCAGCAGCGAAGTAAACTACGAGCAGTACTTC. Its translation is CASSEVNYEQYF.

This chain uses TRBV5-5 with TRBJ2-7; the match to TRBD1 covers 7 bases. V lost 4 bases, J lost 9 bases, and 10 bases stayed unmatched. This CDR3 is 13 amino acids long. The V gene's germline CDR1 is SGHKS and CDR2 YYEKEE (reference sequence). The DNA of the CDR3 is TGTGCCAGCAGCCAAACAGGGGTTTCTGGGCAGTACTTC. The encoded protein is CASSQTGVSGQYF.

The rearrangement uses TRBV29-1 and TRBJ2-3; D uncertain. The CDR3 consists of 12 residues. The ends were cut back, 5 bases at V and 4 bases at J, with 10 bases in the middle. Looked up from germline, CDR1 is SQVTM and CDR2 is ANQGSEA. DNA of the CDR3: TGCAGCGTTTTTGAGACGTCAGATACGCAGTATTTT. Its translation is CSVFETSDTQYF.

The chain is built from TRBV19 and TRBJ2-2; possible D gene TRBD2, 7 bases. CDR1 is LNHDA and CDR2 is SQIVND in the germline V gene (reference sequence). V dropped 9 bases and J dropped 3 bases, with 8 bases sitting between them. The length of the CDR3 is 12 residues. DNA of the CDR3: TGTGCCAGCGGGGGGCACACCGGGGAGCTGTTTTTT. This translates into CASGGHTGELFF.

The J gene is TRBJ2-3, the V gene TRBV21-1; TRBD1, the table's D call, was not compared with the DNA. TRBV21-1 is given as a pseudogene. CDR3 size: 11 residues. CDR3 bases: TGTGCCAGCGGTCAGACAGATACGCAGTATTTT. As protein: CASGQTDTQYF.

The chain links TRBV5-4 to TRBJ1-2; weak D call: TRBD1 (5 bases). Germline CDR1 SGHNT, CDR2 YYREEE (reference sequence). V lost 0 bases, J lost 4 bases, and 7 bases lay in between. The CDR3 contains 13 residues. The CDR3 sequence is CASSLGGTYGYTF. Written as DNA, the CDR3 is TGTGCCAGCAGCTTGGGGGGCACCTATGGCTACACCTTC.

The V call is TRBV13, the J call TRBJ2-3, with D perhaps matching TRBD2 (6 bases). The CDR3 sequence is 13 residues long. Germline-derived CDR1 and CDR2 are PRHDT and FYEKMQ (reference sequence). The V end lost 7 bases, the J end lost 3 bases, and 11 bases lay between the germline ends. The CDR3, as DNA: TGTGCCAGCAAGGAGGGCTGGACAGATACGCAGTATTTT. Protein sequence: CASKEGWTDTQYF. The full variable domain, rest sourced from reference TRBV13 and TRBJ2-3, is AAGVIQSPRHLIKEKRETATLKCYPIPRHDTVYWYQQGPGQDPQFLISFYEKMQSDKGSIPDRFSAQQFSDYHSELNMSSLELGDSALYFCASKEGWTDTQYFGPGTRLTVL.

The genes are TRBV23-1 and TRBJ2-1, with D possibly called TRBD1 or TRBD2 (5 bases each). TRBV23-1 is annotated as an ORF whose role is uncertain. This CDR3 has 15 amino acids. The V end was cut by 6 bases, the J end by 3 bases, with 15 bases between. In nucleotides, the CDR3 is TGCGCCAGCAGCCCGGAACGGGACCTCTACAATGAGCAGTTCTTC. This gives the protein CASSPERDLYNEQFF.

Worth noting for this clone: The identical CDR3 is also encoded by other nucleotide sequences in the sample. J is TRBJ2-1 and V is TRBV7-2; TRBD1 is a possible D gene (6 bases). The CDR3 is 13 residues long. Per the germline V gene, CDR1 is SGHTA and CDR2 is FQGNSA. V dropped 3 bases and J dropped 5 bases, with 8 bases sitting between them. Written as DNA, the CDR3 is TGTGCCAGCAGCTTGAGGACAGACAATGAGCAGTTCTTC. Translating it yields CASSLRTDNEQFF.

The chain couples TRBV20-1 to TRBJ2-4; D is ambiguous. CDR3 size: 11 residues. Trimming stripped 5 bases from V and 13 bases from J, with 15 bases between. Germline assignment: CDR1 DFQATT and CDR2 SNEGSKA (reference sequence). The CDR3 nucleotides read TGCAGTGCTCTCGGACGACCTACACAGTACTTC. It translates to CSALGRPTQYF.

The chain combines TRBV6-1 with TRBJ1-4, with unresolved D. V lost 4 bases and J 4 bases, leaving 7 bases between the germline ends. CDR1 is MNHNS and CDR2 is SASEGT in the germline V gene. This CDR3 has 13 residues. CDR3 loop: CASSGVINEKLFF. CDR3 nucleotide sequence: TGTGCCAGCAGTGGGGTTATTAATGAAAAACTGTTTTTT.

At least ten counts were recorded for this clone. This chain links TRBV11-2 with TRBJ2-3, with D tentatively TRBD1 (6 bases). Germline assignment: CDR1 SGHAT and CDR2 FQNNGV. CDR3 length: 14 amino acids. Trimming removed 5 bases from V and 2 bases from J, with 11 bases in between. The CDR3 reads CASSRQAYTDTQYF. The CDR3, as DNA: TGTGCCAGCAGCAGACAGGCTTACACAGATACGCAGTATTTT. The variable domain in full, with the rest retrieved from reference TRBV11-2 and TRBJ2-3, is EAGVAQSPRYKIIEKRQSVAFWCNPISGHATLYWYQQILGQGPKLLIQFQNNGVVDDSQLPKDRFSAERLKGVDSTLKIQPAKLEDSAVYLCASSRQAYTDTQYFGPGTRLTVL.

This clone occurred once. The rearrangement uses TRBV9 and TRBJ2-2; 9 nucleotides match TRBD2. With 0 bases clipped from V and 4 bases from J, the junction kept 19 bases outside the gene matches. CDR1 is SGDLS, CDR2 YYNGEE, per germline. There are 21 residues in the CDR3. Here the CDR3 DNA reads TGTGCCAGCAGCGTAGGGACTCCGACTAGCGGTCCTAGGGGGCTCACCGGGGAGCTGTTTTTT. It specifies CASSVGTPTSGPRGLTGELFF.

The chain combines TRBV13 with TRBJ2-2; 9 positions agree with TRBD2. The germline V gene has CDR1 PRHDT and CDR2 FYEKMQ (reference sequence). The CDR3 has 16 amino acids. V shed 3 bases and J 6 bases; nucleotides not matched to a gene: 8. The CDR3 protein is CASSFDGGRASGELFF. The CDR3 bases are TGTGCCAGCAGCTTCGACGGCGGGAGGGCATCCGGGGAGCTGTTTTTT.

This clone was counted ten times or more. The chain combines TRBV7-3 with TRBJ1-2, with D hard to call. Germline CDR1 reads SGHTA; CDR2 reads FQGTGA. This CDR3 spans 13 amino acids. Trimming removed 5 bases at V and 8 bases at J, with 15 bases between. The CDR3 region is CASSRAGPQGYTF. The CDR3 DNA is TGTGCCAGCAGCCGAGCCGGGCCTCAGGGCTACACCTTC.

The gene calls are TRBV1 and TRBJ2-3; TRBD2 is the table's D call and was not checked against the DNA. TRBV1 corresponds to a pseudogene. CDR3 length equals 13 residues. CDR3 in DNA: TGCACCAGCAACGCTCAACTCACAGATACGCAGTATTTT. As protein: CTSNAQLTDTQYF.

V is TRBV7-9 and J is TRBJ1-2; no clear D. The V end lost 5 bases, the J end lost 8 bases, and 12 bases lay between the germline ends. Germline CDR1 SEHNR, CDR2 FQNEAQ (reference sequence). This CDR3 has 12 amino acids. The CDR3 sequence is CASSLSAGGYTF. CDR3 sequence (DNA): TGTGCCAGCAGCCTTAGTGCGGGAGGCTACACCTTC.

This clone showed up many times. The gene calls are TRBV6-1 and TRBJ2-2; D remains ambiguous. The CDR3 consists of 13 residues. The germline V gene has CDR1 MNHNS and CDR2 SASEGT. Trimming took 6 bases from V and 3 from J, leaving 8 bases between them. The CDR3 DNA sequence: TGTGCCAGCAGGGGGTTCGACACCGGGGAGCTGTTTTTT. Its translation is CASRGFDTGELFF.

The rearrangement joins TRBV28 to TRBJ2-3; D is ambiguous. V lost 6 bases to trimming and J lost 5 bases, with 15 bases between them. The CDR3 is 14 residues long. Germline values: CDR1 MDHEN, CDR2 SYDVKM. The DNA for the CDR3 is TGTGCCAGCAGGCGTGTGGACGGGTTAGATACGCAGTATTTT. Protein: CASRRVDGLDTQYF.

As for this clone: The identical CDR3 is also encoded by other nucleotide sequences in the sample. The chain uses TRBV7-9 and TRBJ1-4; tentative D call: TRBD1 (5 bases). V was clipped by 5 bases and J by 3 bases, with 10 bases between them. This CDR3 has 14 amino acids. Germline CDR1 and CDR2: SEHNR and FQNEAQ (reference sequence). The CDR3 loop is CASSPGKANEKLFF. CDR3 DNA sequence: TGTGCCAGCAGCCCAGGGAAGGCTAATGAAAAACTGTTTTTT.

The rearrangement joins TRBV10-3 to TRBJ2-2; 9 bases map to TRBD1. CDR3 length equals 16 residues. Germline CDR1 reads ENHRY; CDR2 reads SYGVKD. Germline trimming cut 4 bases from V and 1 base from J; bases unmatched to any gene: 4. Here the CDR3 reads CAISGTGAGNTGELFF. CDR3 nucleotide sequence: TGTGCCATCAGTGGGACAGGGGCCGGGAACACCGGGGAGCTGTTTTTT.

The chain has TRBV2 and TRBJ2-1; D ambiguous. The CDR3 loop spans 13 amino acids. CDR1 is SNHLY, CDR2 FYNNEI, per germline. The V end was cut by 6 bases, the J end by 0 bases, with 6 bases between. As DNA, the CDR3 is TGTGCCAGCAGCGACCACTCCTACAATGAGCAGTTCTTC. As protein: CASSDHSYNEQFF.